A selection of T cell receptor beta chains follows, all from one sample in a study of blood T cell repertoires in COVID-19. Repertoires were generated with immunoSEQ multiplex PCR, while TCRdb's copy carries only in-frame clones and drops some. The profile shows over 150,000 clones, more than 80% of them singletons. Sequenced material: PBMCs or T cells enriched from blood (not recorded which). These TCRs come from a man aged 35-49 years who had recovered from COVID-19. The CDR3 runs from the conserved cysteine through the conserved F or W. Each record gives: V gene, J gene, D gene, clone size, CDR3 DNA, CDR3 protein. The D gene is left open where the match is weak. Where a row states a size, it is once, few, many or the class of an expanded clone; other rows omit it.

>TRBV27|TRBJ1-5|NA|NA
TGTGCCAGCAGTTTACGGGGGGTCAATCAGCCCCAGCATTTT
CASSLRGVNQPQHF
>TRBV6-5|TRBJ2-1|TRBD2|NA
TGTGCCAGCACACTAGCGATCGAGCAGTTCTTC
CASTLAIEQFF
>TRBV9|TRBJ1-2|NA|NA
TGTGCCAGCAGCGGGAGTCTTGAATACCCTAACTATGGCTACACCTTC
CASSGSLEYPNYGYTF
>TRBV11-2|TRBJ1-1|TRBD1|NA
TGTGCCAGCAGCTTAGGGACAGGGCGTGAAGCTTTCTTT
CASSLGTGREAFF
>TRBV29-1|TRBJ2-7|TRBD2|NA
TGCAGCGTTGGTGTGGGGGGGTACGAGCAGTACTTC
CSVGVGGYEQYF
>TRBV7-9|TRBJ1-4|TRBD1|NA
TGTGCCAGCAGCTTAGGGGGACAGGATGAAAAACTGTTTTTT
CASSLGGQDEKLFF
>TRBV9|TRBJ1-2|NA|NA
TGTGCCAGCAGCGTGGTTTCCGGAGATGGCTACACCTTC
CASSVVSGDGYTF
>TRBV11-2|TRBJ2-2|NA|NA
TGTGCCAGCTATTCCTCCGGGGGCGGGGAGCTGTTTTTT
CASYSSGGGELFF
>TRBV21-1|TRBJ2-1|NA|once
TGTGCCAGCAGCGGCCGAGGCGGGACGCAGTTCTTC
CASSGRGGTQFF
>TRBV5-5|TRBJ2-1|NA|NA
TGTGCCAGCAGCTGGGGGGTGAGCTCCTACAATGAGCAGTTCTTC
CASSWGVSSYNEQFF
>TRBV6-5|TRBJ2-7|TRBD1|NA
TGTGCCAGCACCTTGGACAGGGTCTTGGTCGAGCAGTACTTC
CASTLDRVLVEQYF
>TRBV9|TRBJ1-1|NA|NA
TGTGCCAGCAGCGCGACTATGAACACTGAAGCTTTCTTT
CASSATMNTEAFF
>TRBV5-1|TRBJ1-3|TRBD1|NA
TGCGCCAGCAGCTTGGGCACAGGGGGAAGCATGAGCTCTGGAAACACCATATATTTT
CASSLGTGGSMSSGNTIYF
>TRBV6-5|TRBJ1-1|NA|NA
TGTGCCAGCAGCGCCGGGGGGGACACTGAAGCTTTCTTT
CASSAGGDTEAFF
>TRBV28|TRBJ2-7|NA|NA
TGTGCCAGCAGTCCTCATAGGGGGGGTTCCTACGAGCAGTACTTC
CASSPHRGGSYEQYF
>TRBV6-4|TRBJ2-7|NA|NA
TGTGCCAGCAGCCTAGAATTCACAGGACCCTACGAGCAGTACTTC
CASSLEFTGPYEQYF
>TRBV14|TRBJ2-1|TRBD2|few
TGTGCCAGCAGCCATTCAAGGAGCGGGGGGAATGAGCAGTTCTTC
CASSHSRSGGNEQFF
>TRBV29-1|TRBJ1-2|TRBD1|NA
TGCAGCGTTACCAATAGCCGGACAGGGGGATCGACTAACTATGGCTACACCTTC
CSVTNSRTGGSTNYGYTF
>TRBV18|TRBJ1-5|TRBD1|NA
TGTGCCAGCTCGCGACAGGGGCTAAATCAGCCCCAGCATTTT
CASSRQGLNQPQHF
>TRBV6-5|TRBJ2-2|NA|NA
TGTGCCACCCTTGAGGAGAGGAACACCGGGGAGCTGTTTTTT
CATLEERNTGELFF
>TRBV11-2|TRBJ2-1|NA|NA
TGTGCCAGCAGCCCGGACTCGGATGAGCAGTTCTTC
CASSPDSDEQFF
>TRBV10-3|TRBJ2-5|NA|NA
TGTGCCATCAGGGAGCAGGGACAAGAGACCCAGTACTTC
CAIREQGQETQYF
>TRBV5-1|TRBJ2-5|TRBD1|NA
TGCGCCAGCAGCCCTACCACAGGGGGTCGGTGGGAGACCCAGTACTTC
CASSPTTGGRWETQYF
>TRBV6-1|TRBJ1-6|TRBD1|NA
TGTGCCAGCAGTGAACGGCCCAGGGGGAATTCACCCCTCCACTTT
CASSERPRGNSPLHF
>TRBV12-5|TRBJ1-1|TRBD1|NA
TGTGCTAGTGGTTCTGGGACAGGGGGTGAAGCTTTCTTT
CASGSGTGGEAFF
>TRBV19|TRBJ1-6|TRBD1|NA
TGTGCCAGTAGTCCTCGACAGGGTTCTGGCATGGATTCACCCCTCCACTTT
CASSPRQGSGMDSPLHF
>TRBV5-1|TRBJ2-7|NA|NA
TGCGCCAGCAGCTTGGGGAGCGGGCGAGATCGGGAGCAGTACTTC
CASSLGSGRDREQYF
>TRBV20-1|TRBJ1-5|TRBD1|once
TGCAGTGCTAGTGACAGGGGCCAGCCCCAGCATTTT
CSASDRGQPQHF
>TRBV5-1|TRBJ2-1|NA|NA
TGCGCCAGCAGCTTGGCGGGACACCTAAACAATGAGCAGTTCTTC
CASSLAGHLNNEQFF
>TRBV7-9|TRBJ2-7|NA|once
TGTGCCAGCAGCCCGGACAGTATCTACGAGCAGTACTTC
CASSPDSIYEQYF
>TRBV19|TRBJ1-6|NA|NA
TGTGCCAGTAGTATAATGGCCAGTTACTATAATTCACCCCTCCACTTT
CASSIMASYYNSPLHF
>TRBV6-1|TRBJ1-1|NA|NA
TGTGCCAGCAGTGACATTAACACTGAAGCTTTCTTT
CASSDINTEAFF
>TRBV19|TRBJ1-5|TRBD1|NA
TGTGCCAGTAGCATCGGACAGGGAGGCAATCAGCCCCAGCATTTT
CASSIGQGGNQPQHF
>TRBV29-1|TRBJ1-1|NA|NA
TGCAGCGTTGAGGTGGGTGGACACACGAACACTGAAGCTTTCTTT
CSVEVGGHTNTEAFF